These 24 T cell receptor beta chains came from one sample sequenced in a study of human T cells and chemical hapten exposure. Described time point: patch test 1, 2 weeks after DPC sensitization. Treatment specified: therapeutic diphenylcyclopropenone sensitization with weekly scalp DPC. TCRdb re-called the RACE reads through MiXCR, storing one row per CDR3 protein. The sample carries approximately 400,000 distinct CDR3 sequences, approximately 5.1% recorded once. This specimen consisted of whole blood, obtained in connection with sensitization to the hapten diphenylcyclopropenone (DPC). These receptors all stem from a woman between 45 and 65 years old with alopecia areata. Some clones in this sample may be carry-over from other donors' samples.

The chain links TRBV5-1 to TRBJ2-5; 13 bases are a match to TRBD2. V shed 6 bases, J shed 2 bases, and the junction held 4 bases outside the gene matches. CDR1 and CDR2 from the germline V gene are SGHRS and YFSETQ. The CDR3 covers 15 residues. The CDR3 spells CASTTSGGVQETQYF. CDR3 DNA sequence: TGCGCCAGCACCACTAGCGGGGGGGTTCAAGAGACCCAGTACTTC.

CDR3 residues: CASSQDPWTSGDTQYF. The CDR3, as DNA: TGTGCCAGCAGCCAAGATCCCTGGACTAGCGGAGATACGCAGTATTTT. V usage is TRBV14 and J usage is TRBJ2-3; 10 positions match TRBD2. The CDR3 runs to 16 residues. Germline CDR1 reads SGHDN; CDR2 reads FVKESK. V dropped 0 bases and J dropped 5; count of bases not matched to a gene: 5.

The CDR3 region has the DNA TGTGCCACACGACAGGCGAGCTCCTATAATTCACCCCTCCACTTT. It yields the protein CATRQASSYNSPLHF. The chain couples TRBV28 to TRBJ1-6, with D possibly TRBD1 on 6 matching bases. Trimming shortened V by 10 bases and J by 0 bases, and 13 bases separated the two germline ends. CDR1 is MDHEN, CDR2 SYDVKM, per germline. This CDR3 has 15 residues.

This clonotype was seen repeatedly, ten times or more. The chain carries TRBV29-1 and TRBJ1-2, with D perhaps matching TRBD1 (5 bases). The germline V and J ends were trimmed by 2 bases and 2 bases, with 9 bases remaining between them. Per germline, CDR1 SQVTM and CDR2 ANQGSEA. The CDR3 totals 13 residues. The CDR3 sequence is CSVEPGLNYGYTF. In DNA form, the CDR3 reads TGCAGCGTTGAACCGGGACTGAACTATGGCTACACCTTC.

At least ten counts were recorded for this clonotype. This chain uses TRBV7-2 with TRBJ2-3, with 8 bases lining up with TRBD2. The CDR3 extends over 15 amino acids. With V trimmed by 5 bases and J by 2 bases, 6 bases remained unmatched. Germline V gives CDR1 SGHTA, CDR2 FQGNSA. This chain's CDR3 is CASSPEAGVTDTQYF. The DNA of the CDR3 is TGTGCCAGCAGCCCTGAAGCGGGGGTCACAGATACGCAGTATTTT.

This clonotype has just a few counts. CDR3 residues: CASSQATLRDREAFF. DNA for the CDR3: TGTGCCAGCAGCCAAGCTACGCTCCGGGACAGGGAAGCTTTCTTT. The rearrangement joins TRBV4-2 to TRBJ1-1, with 8 bases lining up with TRBD1. Germline CDR1 is LGHNA and CDR2 is YNFKEQ. J was trimmed by 8 bases and V by 1 base; bases with no gene match: 9. This CDR3 has 15 amino acids.

This clonotype has just a few counts. The chain recombines TRBV11-3 with TRBJ1-6; TRBD1 matches at 7 bases. The CDR3 runs to 14 residues. Germline trimming cut 5 bases from V and 6 bases from J; bases unmatched to any gene: 4. Germline loops: CDR1 SGHNT, CDR2 YENEEA. As DNA, the CDR3 is TGTGCCAGCAGCGCGGCAGGGGGTAATTCACCCCTCCACTTT. It encodes CASSAAGGNSPLHF.

The V and J genes are TRBV27 and TRBJ1-5; D ambiguous. Trimming removed 6 bases at V and 0 bases at J, with 12 bases between. Looked up from germline, CDR1 is MNHEY and CDR2 is SMNVEV (reference sequence). The CDR3 runs 15 residues. CDR3 in DNA: TGTGCCAGCAGCCCCTCGATGGATAGCAATCAGCCCCAGCATTTT. Encoded protein: CASSPSMDSNQPQHF.

The table lists this clonotype with a few counts. The chain recombines TRBV29-1 with TRBJ2-3; no firm D call. CDR3 size: 14 residues. V was cut by 4 bases and J by 4 bases, with 15 bases left in between. The germline CDR1 and CDR2 sequences are SQVTM and ANQGSEA. CDR3 amino acids: CSVASLGYPDTQYF. CDR3 bases: TGCAGCGTTGCAAGTCTTGGGTACCCAGATACGCAGTATTTT.

The chain carries TRBV29-1 and TRBJ1-2; D perhaps matches TRBD1 (6 bases). The CDR3 is 11 amino acids. CDR1 is SQVTM, CDR2 ANQGSEA, per germline. V shed 3 bases and J shed 11 bases, with 13 bases lying between them. The CDR3 nucleotides are TGCAGCGTTGAGCATCGGGGGGCATACACCTTC. This translates into CSVEHRGAYTF.

This sequence joins TRBV5-1 and TRBJ1-1; D might be TRBD1 (6 bases). V lost 2 bases to trimming and J lost 2 bases, with 13 bases between them. This CDR3 spans 15 amino acids. Germline CDR1 SGHRS, CDR2 YFSETQ. The CDR3 protein is CASSFTTGPNTEAFF. Written as DNA, the CDR3 is TGCGCCAGCAGCTTTACAACAGGGCCTAACACTGAAGCTTTCTTT.

Many counts were recorded for this clonotype. The genes are TRBV7-9 and TRBJ2-1; TRBD1 or TRBD2 may be the D gene (6 bases each). The germline CDR1 and CDR2 sequences are SEHNR and FQNEAQ (reference sequence). Deletions cut 5 bases from V and 7 bases from J, with 15 bases between. The CDR3 spans 14 residues. The CDR3 DNA reads TGTGCCAGCAGCCCCCCCCAGGGGAGGAATGAGCAGTTCTTC. Translated, it gives CASSPPQGRNEQFF. The full variable domain, rest sourced from reference TRBV7-9 and TRBJ2-1, is DTGVSQNPRHKITKRGQNVTFRCDPISEHNRLYWYRQTLGQGPEFLTYFQNEAQLEKSRLLSDRFSAERPKGSFSTLEIQRTEQGDSAMYLCASSPPQGRNEQFFGPGTRLTVL.

In this sample, this clonotype turned up a few times. This CDR3 reads CASTRTSSYTADTQYF. The CDR3 DNA reads TGTGCCAGCACCCGGACATCCTCGTATACAGCAGATACGCAGTATTTT. The V gene is TRBV7-2, the J gene TRBJ2-3; D might be TRBD1 (5 bases). V dropped 7 bases and J dropped 4 bases, with 21 bases sitting between them. Germline V CDR1 and CDR2: SGHTA, FQGNSA. The CDR3 extends over 16 amino acids.

This clonotype was found many times. The rearrangement joins TRBV6-2 or TRBV6-3 to TRBJ2-3; TRBD2 might be the D (6 bases). The CDR3 is made up of 15 amino acids. V lost 5 bases and J lost 7, with 19 bases in between. Germline-derived CDR1 and CDR2 are MNHEY and SVGEGT. The CDR3 loop reads CASSRSETRRHTQYF. The DNA of the CDR3 is TGTGCCAGCAGTCGATCGGAGACTAGGCGACATACGCAGTATTTT.

This clonotype was counted only a few times. The gene calls are TRBV6-1 and TRBJ1-5; 10 positions match TRBD1. V was clipped by 7 bases and J by 4 bases; unmatched bases: 1. The V gene's germline CDR1 is MNHNS and CDR2 SASEGT. The CDR3 spans 13 residues. The CDR3 spells CASMGQGNQPQHF. CDR3 in DNA: TGTGCCAGCATGGGACAGGGGAATCAGCCCCAGCATTTT.

This clonotype was detected only a few times. The chain combines TRBV11-2 with TRBJ2-1, with D maybe TRBD2 (6 bases). Trimming pared 0 bases from V and 4 bases from J, leaving 13 bases between. From germline, CDR1 is SGHAT and CDR2 FQNNGV. This CDR3 is built from 16 residues. CDR3 amino acids: CASSLEGSGQYNEQFF. The CDR3 region has the DNA TGTGCCAGCAGCTTAGAGGGTAGCGGACAATACAATGAGCAGTTCTTC.

This clonotype showed up just a few times. DNA for the CDR3: TGTGCCAGCAGCCAGGGGGGCGGGAGGCGTACAGATACGCAGTATTTT. This translates into CASSQGGGRRTDTQYF. The chain links TRBV4-2 to TRBJ2-3, with 8 bases matching TRBD2. V shed 3 bases and J 3 bases; nucleotides not matched to a gene: 8. The CDR3 has 16 amino acids. CDR1 and CDR2 (germline): LGHNA, YNFKEQ.

This clonotype was observed many times. The CDR3 nucleotides read TGTGCCAGCCACCCTGGCAGGGCTGGGAATTCACCCCTCCACTTT. This translates into CASHPGRAGNSPLHF. This rearrangement joins TRBV9 to TRBJ1-6; tentative D call: TRBD1 (5 bases). V was trimmed by 7 bases and J by 7 bases, leaving 18 bases between them. Per germline, CDR1 SGDLS and CDR2 YYNGEE. This CDR3 has 15 amino acids.

This clonotype has at least ten counts. The chain combines TRBV20-1 with TRBJ1-4; 8 bases map to TRBD1. With 2 bases clipped from V and 9 bases from J, the junction kept 5 bases outside the gene matches. Germline CDR1 is DFQATT and CDR2 is SNEGSKA (reference sequence). This CDR3 is built from 13 residues. For the CDR3, the DNA is TGCAGTGCTAGAAGGACAGGGTATAAAAAACTGTTTTTT. Translating it yields CSARRTGYKKLFF.

This clonotype was seen a few times. The chain joins TRBV20-1 to TRBJ1-5; unclear D gene. This CDR3 spans 16 amino acids. Trimming took off 0 bases at V and 8 bases at J, with 20 bases between the two ends. CDR1 and CDR2 from the germline V gene are DFQATT and SNEGSKA (reference sequence). CDR3 protein: CSARDYTWRLSEPQHF. In nucleotides, the CDR3 is TGCAGTGCTAGAGATTACACCTGGCGCCTATCGGAGCCCCAGCATTTT.

This clonotype was observed many times. The rearrangement links TRBV29-1 to TRBJ2-2; D remains ambiguous. Germline V lookup: CDR1 SQVTM, CDR2 ANQGSEA. V lost 6 bases and J lost 7, with 9 bases in between. The CDR3 has 11 amino acids. The CDR3 reads CSVYKGGELFF. The CDR3 DNA sequence: TGCAGCGTGTACAAGGGCGGGGAGCTGTTTTTT.

V gene TRBV29-1 combines with J gene TRBJ2-7; D might be TRBD2 (5 bases). Germline assignment: CDR1 SQVTM and CDR2 ANQGSEA. V was shortened by 4 bases and J by 7 bases, with 17 bases between the two germline ends. The CDR3 extends over 13 amino acids. The CDR3 protein is CSVVGGDTGEQYF. CDR3 coding DNA: TGCAGCGTTGTTGGAGGCGACACGGGAGAGCAGTACTTC.

The chain combines TRBV13 with TRBJ1-1; D is ambiguous. The CDR3 length is 13 residues. Trimming removed 1 base from V and 6 bases from J, with 9 bases in between. Germline lookup yields CDR1 PRHDT and CDR2 FYEKMQ (reference sequence). DNA for the CDR3: TGTGCCAGCAGCTTAGATACCGGCTCTGAAGCTTTCTTT. It yields the protein CASSLDTGSEAFF.

The chain uses TRBV7-8 and TRBJ2-3; D remains unclear. Germline V lookup: CDR1 SGHVS, CDR2 FQNEAQ. V was clipped by 4 bases and J by 4 bases, with 9 bases between them. This CDR3 is built from 13 residues. The CDR3 DNA sequence: TGTGCCAGCAGCTCGAGGAGATCAGATACGCAGTATTTT. Translating it yields CASSSRRSDTQYF.